This T cell receptor (beta chain) came from a study of T cells after yellow fever vaccination. Study information: Researchers used SMART-Seq v4 Ultra Low Input to prepare fractions that had low cell numbers. General study results and limits: The study re-detected most primary-vaccination clones after the booster (96% CD4, just over 85% CD8). Bulk-population clonotypes that are abundant could appear as contaminants in FACS-sorted repertoires. A secondary response was less intense yet reached its peak sooner, at day 5 versus 15.

To note about this clonotype: What it binds is not known.

The CDR3 is 16 residues long. Trimming left V 0 bases short and J 5 bases short, with 12 bases between. Germline assignment: CDR1 SGHRS and CDR2 YFSETQ. Via MiXCR, TCRdb re-called the 5' RACE reads, giving one row per CDR3 protein. The sample records nearly 350,000 distinct CDR3 sequences, roughly 7.5% being singletons. The clonotype was recovered from a man between 18 and 29 years old who received the YFV17D yellow fever vaccine. The chain links TRBV5-1 to TRBJ1-6, with D hard to call. Material: PBMCs, obtained roughly seven weeks after the first yellow fever vaccination. The CDR3 region is CASSLDLRRNNSPLHF. The CDR3, as DNA: TGCGCCAGCAGCTTGGATCTGCGACGGAATAATTCACCCCTCCACTTT.